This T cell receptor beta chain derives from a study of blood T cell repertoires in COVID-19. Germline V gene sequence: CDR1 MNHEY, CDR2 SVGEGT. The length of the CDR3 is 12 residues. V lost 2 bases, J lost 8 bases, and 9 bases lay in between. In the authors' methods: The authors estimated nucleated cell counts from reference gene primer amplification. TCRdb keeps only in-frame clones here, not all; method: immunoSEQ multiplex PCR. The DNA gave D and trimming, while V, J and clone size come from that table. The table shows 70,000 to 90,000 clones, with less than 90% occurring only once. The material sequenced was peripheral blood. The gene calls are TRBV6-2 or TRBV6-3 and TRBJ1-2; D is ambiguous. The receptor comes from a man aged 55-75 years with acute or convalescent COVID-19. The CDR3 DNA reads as TGTGCCAGCAGTTACAGCAGGATAGGCTACACCTTC. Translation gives CASSYSRIGYTF.